One sample yielded the 26 T cell receptor beta chains listed below, sequenced in a study of T cells in Graves' hyperthyroidism and ophthalmopathy. Amplified regions were TCR beta CDR3 sequences from RNA transcripts. When the TCR CDR3 underwent first-round RT-PCR, the HTBI primer set was used. MiXCR was run by TCRdb on the multiplex PCR reads, yielding one entry per CDR3 protein. The data hold 750,000 to 900,000 distinct CDR3 sequences, with roughly 40% observed a single time. Sequenced: blood. All receptors come from a man between 18 and 35 years old with Graves' hyperthyroidism.

This clonotype has ten or more counts. The chain couples TRBV9 to TRBJ1-2; the match to TRBD1 covers 7 bases. The CDR3 loop spans 15 amino acids. Looked up from germline, CDR1 is SGDLS and CDR2 is YYNGEE. V dropped 4 bases and J dropped 8; count of bases not matched to a gene: 14. CDR3: CASSPSSGGVGGYTF. The CDR3 bases are TGTGCCAGCAGCCCTTCCTCAGGGGGGGTTGGGGGCTACACCTTC.

This rearrangement joins TRBV20-1 to TRBJ2-2; weak D call: TRBD2 (5 bases). The germline V gene encodes CDR1 DFQATT and CDR2 SNEGSKA (reference sequence). The CDR3 spans 13 residues. V was pared by 7 bases and J by 0 bases, with 9 bases between. The CDR3 region is CSVAIPNTGELFF. The CDR3 coding sequence is TGCAGTGTAGCGATTCCGAACACCGGGGAGCTGTTTTTT.

This clonotype appeared a few times. V gene TRBV7-6 combines with J gene TRBJ2-5, with a possible D match to TRBD1 (6 bases). The V and J ends lost 5 bases and 2 bases respectively, with 18 bases between them. The CDR3 has 16 residues. Germline V lookup: CDR1 SGHVS, CDR2 FNYEAQ. CDR3 bases: TGTGCCAGCAGCGCCGTAATTGGACAGCTACAAGAGACCCAGTACTTC. It translates to CASSAVIGQLQETQYF.

Points on this clonotype: Just one base apart from a much larger clone, this may be a read error. This chain links TRBV2 with TRBJ2-7; TRBD2 agrees at 8 bases. V lost 6 bases and J lost 4; bases outside the gene matches: 5. Germline loops: CDR1 SNHLY, CDR2 FYNNEI. The length of the CDR3 is 13 residues. For the CDR3, the DNA is TGTGCCAGCAGGACTGGCGGGGGGTACGAGCAGTACTTC. As protein: CASRTGGGYEQYF.

The table lists this clonotype with many counts. This chain uses TRBV20-1 with TRBJ2-7; D is uncertain. The V end lost 5 bases, the J end lost 4 bases, and 18 bases lay between the germline ends. The CDR3 totals 14 residues. Germline-derived CDR1 and CDR2 are DFQATT and SNEGSKA (reference sequence). CDR3 nucleotides: TGCAGTGCTGGCCATGCGGATCCCGGGTACGAGCAGTACTTC. Translated: CSAGHADPGYEQYF.

There are many counts of this clonotype. The CDR3 sequence is CASRRDGYEQYF. DNA for the CDR3: TGTGCCAGCAGGAGGGACGGCTACGAGCAGTACTTC. This chain links TRBV2 with TRBJ2-7; D may be TRBD1 or TRBD2 (5 bases each). Germline V gene data show CDR1 as SNHLY and CDR2 as FYNNEI. The CDR3 is 12 residues long. Trimming pared 6 bases from V and 3 bases from J, leaving 9 bases between.

This clonotype was seen a handful of times. The V gene is TRBV19, the J gene TRBJ2-7; no definite D call. Germline assignment: CDR1 LNHDA and CDR2 SQIVND (reference sequence). V lost 1 base and J lost 1, with 8 bases in between. The CDR3 has 14 residues. The CDR3: CASSIGKGSYEQYF. CDR3 in DNA: TGTGCCAGTAGTATAGGCAAAGGGTCCTACGAGCAGTACTTC.

On this clonotype itself: A clone one base away is much larger, so this may be a read error. The chain uses TRBV7-9 and TRBJ1-4, with 8 bases lining up with TRBD1. After removal of 4 bases from V and 8 bases from J, the junction contained 9 bases not matched to a gene. The CDR3 has 15 amino acids. CDR1 is SEHNR, CDR2 FQNEAQ, per germline (reference sequence). CDR3 amino acids: CASSSGDRLGEKLFF. The CDR3 coding sequence is TGTGCCAGCAGCTCAGGGGACAGGCTAGGAGAAAAACTGTTTTTT.

This clonotype was observed once. Given a much more abundant clone one base away, this may be a read error. The final CDR3 position lacks the conserved phenylalanine or tryptophan, pointing to a likely read error. The chain joins TRBV12-3 or TRBV12-4 to TRBJ2-7; maybe TRBD1 (5 bases). This CDR3 has 12 amino acids. V lost 6 bases to trimming and J lost 7 bases, with 13 bases between them. The CDR3, as DNA: TGTGCCAGCAGCCCGGACACCGTGGAGCAGTACTCC. It yields the protein CASSPDTVEQYS.

This chain uses TRBV6-5 with TRBJ2-7; 9 bases are a match to TRBD1. Germline V gives CDR1 MNHEY, CDR2 SVGAGI. This CDR3 is 16 amino acids long. V dropped 6 bases and J dropped 3; count of bases not matched to a gene: 12. CDR3 nucleotide sequence: TGTGCCAGCAGCCCCGCTTCCGGGACAGGGTACTACGAGCAGTACTTC. Amino acid sequence: CASSPASGTGYYEQYF.

Ten or more counts support this clonotype. CDR3 nucleotides: TGTGCCTGCGGCACCTCTGGAAACACCATATATTTT. Its protein product is CACGTSGNTIYF. The chain uses TRBV4-2 and TRBJ1-3; D is undetermined. The germline gives CDR1 LGHNA, CDR2 YNFKEQ. The CDR3 extends over 12 amino acids. Trimming shortened V by 11 bases and J by 0 bases, and 8 bases separated the two germline ends.

CDR3 sequence (DNA): TGTGCCACCAGTGAGGTAGCAGATACGCAGTATTTT. It specifies CATSEVADTQYF. The V call is TRBV24-1, the J call TRBJ2-3; D gene ambiguous. From germline, CDR1 is KGHDR and CDR2 SFDVKD. V lost 4 bases and J 4 bases, leaving 5 bases between the germline ends. This CDR3 comprises 12 residues.

This chain joins TRBV7-9 and TRBJ2-5; TRBD1 matches at 9 bases. The CDR3 covers 13 residues. J was trimmed by 6 bases and V by 4 bases; bases with no gene match: 3. In germline, CDR1 is SEHNR, CDR2 FQNEAQ (reference sequence). CDR3 sequence reads: CASSSTGGKTQYF. In nucleotides, the CDR3 is TGTGCCAGCAGCTCGACAGGGGGGAAGACCCAGTACTTC.

V and J are TRBV19 and TRBJ1-5; D is possibly TRBD1 (5 bases). CDR3 length: 16 residues. CDR1 and CDR2 (germline): LNHDA, SQIVND (reference sequence). Trimming took off 6 bases at V and 2 bases at J, with 17 bases between the two ends. DNA for the CDR3: TGTGCCAGTAGGACAGCCGGTAGTGGGGGCAATCAGCCCCAGCATTTT. Its protein product is CASRTAGSGGNQPQHF.

This clonotype has a count of ten or more. V is TRBV7-9 and J is TRBJ1-2; possibly TRBD1 for D (6 bases). The CDR3 totals 12 residues. CDR1 and CDR2 (germline): SEHNR, FQNEAQ (reference sequence). The ends were cut back, 4 bases at V and 6 bases at J, with 9 bases in the middle. The CDR3 sequence is CASSSGQHGYTF. The CDR3 DNA follows: TGTGCCAGCAGCTCAGGACAGCATGGCTACACCTTC.

This clonotype was detected many times. The chain links TRBV4-1 to TRBJ2-5; no clear D. Trimming stripped 0 bases from V and 5 bases from J, with 7 bases between. This CDR3 is built from 13 residues. CDR1 is MGHRA and CDR2 is YSYEKL in the germline V gene. The CDR3 here is CASSQDRRETQYF. CDR3 sequence (DNA): TGCGCCAGCAGCCAAGATCGTCGGGAGACCCAGTACTTC.

V and J are TRBV2 and TRBJ2-3; D is perhaps TRBD2 (5 bases). CDR1 is SNHLY and CDR2 is FYNNEI in the germline V gene. V lost 6 bases to trimming and J lost 4 bases, with 14 bases between them. This CDR3 spans 14 amino acids. For the CDR3, the DNA is TGTGCCAGCAGCAACAATGGACTCTCAGATACGCAGTATTTT. It yields the protein CASSNNGLSDTQYF.

This clonotype was recorded at least ten times. This chain links TRBV12-3 or TRBV12-4 with TRBJ1-2; D remains ambiguous. This CDR3 contains 13 residues. Trimming pared 6 bases from V and 0 bases from J, leaving 8 bases between. The CDR3 region has the DNA TGTGCCAGCAGCGATACGGCTAACTATGGCTACACCTTC. Translated: CASSDTANYGYTF.

The chain is built from TRBV5-1 and TRBJ1-4, with TRBD1 matching 8 bases. Germline V lookup: CDR1 SGHRS, CDR2 YFSETQ. The V gene end was trimmed by 0 bases and the J gene end by 5 bases; junction bases not matched to a gene: 6. The CDR3 covers 16 residues. The CDR3 is CASSLDGQGENEKLFF. Written as DNA, the CDR3 is TGCGCCAGCAGCTTGGATGGACAGGGCGAGAATGAAAAACTGTTTTTT.

The table lists this clonotype with many counts. The chain recombines TRBV7-9 with TRBJ2-7, with TRBD1 identical over 7 bases. Per the germline V gene, CDR1 is SEHNR and CDR2 is FQNEAQ (reference sequence). V shed 5 bases, J shed 3 bases, and the junction held 7 bases outside the gene matches. There are 14 residues in the CDR3. The CDR3: CASSGPGQSYEQYF. The CDR3 DNA sequence: TGTGCCAGCAGCGGACCGGGACAGAGCTACGAGCAGTACTTC.

The chain is built from TRBV19 and TRBJ1-1, with TRBD1 as a possible D gene (5 bases). Germline values: CDR1 LNHDA, CDR2 SQIVND (reference sequence). V lost 7 bases and J 3 bases, leaving 12 bases between the germline ends. The CDR3 spans 13 residues. The CDR3 here is CASIREGYTEAFF. In nucleotides, the CDR3 is TGTGCCAGTATTCGAGAGGGGTACACTGAAGCTTTCTTT.

The V call is TRBV7-9, the J call TRBJ2-6; 7 nucleotides align to TRBD2. The CDR3 runs 17 residues. Trimming at V came to 0 bases and at J to 4 bases, leaving 6 bases not matched to a gene. Germline CDR1 is SEHNR and CDR2 is FQNEAQ (reference sequence). The CDR3 here is CASSLASGGIGANVLTF. CDR3 in DNA: TGTGCCAGCAGCTTAGCTTCCGGGGGGATAGGGGCCAACGTCCTGACTTTC.

The chain is built from TRBV20-1 and TRBJ2-1, with 7 bases lining up with TRBD1. V was clipped by 6 bases and J by 0 bases; unmatched bases: 5. This CDR3 is 14 amino acids long. Germline V gives CDR1 DFQATT, CDR2 SNEGSKA (reference sequence). CDR3 DNA: TGCAGTGCAGAGGACAGGAACTCCTACAATGAGCAGTTCTTC. Amino acids: CSAEDRNSYNEQFF.

In its sample, this clonotype was seen a few times. V is TRBV7-9 and J is TRBJ1-1; D gene unclear. Germline values: CDR1 SEHNR, CDR2 FQNEAQ (reference sequence). The CDR3 spans 14 residues. With 2 bases removed from V and 9 bases from J, the gap between germline ends came to 16 bases. CDR3: CASSLSITVDQAFF. CDR3 DNA: TGTGCCAGCAGCTTATCCATAACAGTCGATCAAGCTTTCTTT.

The chain employs TRBV6-5 and TRBJ1-5; 7 bases map to TRBD1. V trimming: 6 bases; J trimming: 9 bases; junction bases outside the gene matches: 11. This CDR3 has 14 residues. The germline CDR1 and CDR2 sequences are MNHEY and SVGAGI. The CDR3 protein is CASSRPGEGAPQHF. The CDR3 DNA reads as TGTGCCAGCAGCCGTCCGGGCGAGGGGGCGCCCCAGCATTTT.

V is TRBV30 and J is TRBJ2-7; D ambiguous. CDR1 and CDR2 (germline): GTSNPN, SVGIG (reference sequence). Trimming took 5 bases from V and 0 from J, leaving 8 bases between them. CDR3 length: 12 amino acids. The CDR3, as DNA: TGTGCCTGGTCGGCGGACTCCTACGAGCAGTACTTC. It encodes CAWSADSYEQYF. Looking up the rest from reference TRBV30 and TRBJ2-7 gives the full variable domain: SQTIHQWPATLVQPVGSPLSLECTVEGTSNPNLYWYRQAAGRGLQLLFYSVGIGQISSEVPQNLSASRPQDRQFILSSKKLLLSDSGFYLCAWSADSYEQYFGPGTRLTVT.